The text below deals with one TCR beta chain. This CDR3 has 15 amino acids. This entry belongs to a study of blood T cell repertoires in COVID-19. As for the study in general: Acute and convalescent COVID-19 samples came from the United States, Italy and Spain. In each case, the material was cDNA or gDNA derived from T cells, B-cell-depleted T cells, or PBMCs.

Per the original data handling: Amplifying reference gene primers gave estimates of nucleated cell counts. Some clones are missing from TCRdb's copy, which holds only in-frame ones; the method was immunoSEQ multiplex PCR. The V and J calls and the clone size are those of that table, but D and trimming were determined from the DNA. Among about 33,000 clones listed, 87% were seen once. The chain combines TRBV21-1 with TRBJ2-3; no DNA check was done on the table's D call, TRBD2. TRBV21-1 is a pseudogene locus. The sequence was obtained from a man in his 60s with acute or convalescent COVID-19. The sample comprised peripheral blood. The CDR3 DNA follows: TGTGCCAGCACCCCGGAGCGTTCCCGAGCGGATACGCAGTATTTT. Translating gives CASTPERSRADTQYF.